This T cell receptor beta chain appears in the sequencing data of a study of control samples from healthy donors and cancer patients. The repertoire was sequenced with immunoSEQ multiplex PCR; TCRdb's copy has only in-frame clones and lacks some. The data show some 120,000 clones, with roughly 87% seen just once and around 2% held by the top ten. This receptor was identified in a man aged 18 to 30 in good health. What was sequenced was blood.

In DNA form, the CDR3 reads TGTGCCACCAGTGATCCGGGGTTTGGTGAGCAGTTCTTC. Translating it yields CATSDPGFGEQFF. This chain connects TRBV24-1 to TRBJ2-1, with D possibly matching TRBD2 (5 bases). With 3 bases removed from V and 9 bases from J, the gap between germline ends came to 11 bases. This CDR3 contains 13 residues. Per germline, CDR1 KGHDR and CDR2 SFDVKD.